Listed here is a single T cell receptor (beta chain). Antigen: not known. This specimen belongs to a study of CXCR3-negative and CXCR3-positive naive CD8 T cells. Regarding the study as a whole: Comparably high diversity was seen in both naive subsets, and much lower diversity in memory CD8+ cells. Because surface CD5 did not distinguish the naive subsets, TCR strength was inferred from TRB CDR3 properties. In CXCR3-positive naive cells, the TRB CDR3s were more hydrophobic than in CXCR3-negative naive cells.

Researchers prepared the TRB cDNA libraries using 5' RACE with UMI labels. After re-calling the 5' RACE reads, TCRdb lists one entry per CDR3 protein, DNA absent. The data show about 63,000 distinct CDR3 sequences, and the top ten clones hold 4% to 5.5%. CD45RO-CCR7+CD27+CD95- cells counted as naive CD8+ T cells. This CDR3 is 14 amino acids long. Germline lookup yields CDR1 MRHNA and CDR2 SNTAGT. The V gene is TRBV6-4, the J gene TRBJ2-7; the D gene TCRdb calls, TRBD2, cannot be checked with no DNA. This TCR was recovered from a human donor in good health. Some clones in this sample may be carry-over from other donors' samples. Sequencing was carried out using naive CXCR3+ CD8+ T cells from blood. This sample's subset: CD45RO-CCR7+CD27+CD95- naive CD8+ T cells expressing CXCR3 (TNR3+). The chain's CDR3 is CATSGGREIYEQYF.